A single sample gave rise to the 13 T cell receptor beta chains below, sequenced in a study of T cells in Graves' hyperthyroidism and ophthalmopathy. TCR beta CDR3 sequences were amplified from RNA transcripts. The HTBI set primed first-round TCR CDR3 RT-PCR. Each CDR3 protein gets one entry after TCRdb re-called the multiplex PCR reads with MiXCR. The table records 380,000 or so distinct CDR3 sequences, roughly 13% of them present only once. Sequenced input: blood. The receptors were sampled from a man younger than 40 with Graves' hyperthyroidism that later progressed to Graves' ophthalmopathy.

This sequence joins TRBV27 and TRBJ2-2; 9 nucleotides agree with TRBD1. Germline CDR1 and CDR2: MNHEY and SMNVEV (reference sequence). The CDR3 is made up of 15 amino acids. J was trimmed by 3 bases and V by 5 bases; bases with no gene match: 4. The CDR3 sequence: CASSGWDRDTGELFF. The DNA of the CDR3 is TGTGCCAGCAGTGGTTGGGACAGGGACACCGGGGAGCTGTTTTTT.

In this sample, this clonotype turned up a few times. This may be a read error, as it is one base from a much larger clone. The CDR3 region has the DNA TGCAGTGTCGCTCGGGGTTTTAGCAATCAGCCCCAGCGTTTT. It yields the protein CSVARGFSNQPQRF. The V and J genes are TRBV20-1 and TRBJ1-5, with D hard to call. The CDR3 totals 14 residues. Germline V lookup: CDR1 DFQATT, CDR2 SNEGSKA (reference sequence).

This clonotype was seen repeatedly, ten times or more. V is TRBV12-3 or TRBV12-4 and J is TRBJ2-3; 7 nucleotides align to TRBD1. This CDR3 has 17 amino acids. V shed 3 bases, J shed 2 bases, and the junction held 11 bases outside the gene matches. The CDR3 DNA reads as TGTGCCAGCAGTTTGTGGCAGGGGGTGTTCAACACAGATACGCAGTATTTT. Translated: CASSLWQGVFNTDTQYF.

The V gene is TRBV20-1, the J gene TRBJ1-6, with TRBD1 as a possible D gene (5 bases). V was trimmed by 1 base and J by 9 bases, leaving 13 bases between them. CDR3 size: 14 residues. Germline V gene sequence: CDR1 DFQATT, CDR2 SNEGSKA (reference sequence). CDR3 region: CSARAGHPSSPLHF. Written as DNA, the CDR3 is TGCAGTGCTAGAGCAGGACACCCCTCTTCACCCCTCCACTTT.

CDR3 nucleotides: TGTGCCACTGCGGGAGGCACCGGGGAGCTGTTTTTT. This gives the protein CATAGGTGELFF. The V call is TRBV24-1, the J call TRBJ2-2; the match to TRBD2 covers 8 bases. The CDR3 is 12 amino acids. Losses at the gene ends were 10 bases for V and 4 bases for J; bases not matched to a gene: 1. Germline V gene sequence: CDR1 KGHDR, CDR2 SFDVKD.

This clonotype was detected a few times. The chain employs TRBV7-2 and TRBJ1-1; D may be TRBD1 (6 bases). V lost 5 bases and J 0 bases, leaving 13 bases between the germline ends. The CDR3 runs 15 residues. Per germline, CDR1 SGHTA and CDR2 FQGNSA. CDR3 DNA sequence: TGTGCCAGCAGCCGCAGACAGGTAATGAACACTGAAGCTTTCTTT. It translates to CASSRRQVMNTEAFF.

In this sample, this clonotype turned up many times. In DNA, the CDR3 is TGTGCCACCAGTGATTACGGCTACGAGCAGTACTTC. Its protein is CATSDYGYEQYF. The chain joins TRBV24-1 to TRBJ2-7; D is unresolved. This CDR3 is 12 amino acids long. V lost 2 bases and J lost 3, with 4 bases in between. Germline assignment: CDR1 KGHDR and CDR2 SFDVKD.

This clonotype was counted ten times or more. The V and J genes are TRBV20-1 and TRBJ1-1; D gene unclear. V was pared by 0 bases and J by 5 bases, with 10 bases between. This CDR3 has 13 residues. Germline CDR1 reads DFQATT; CDR2 reads SNEGSKA (reference sequence). The CDR3, as DNA: TGCAGTGCTAGAGATCTACGGAGGACTGAAGCTTTCTTT. The encoded protein is CSARDLRRTEAFF.

This chain uses TRBV20-1 with TRBJ2-5, with 10 nucleotides matching TRBD1. This CDR3 has 16 residues. CDR1 and CDR2 from the germline V gene are DFQATT and SNEGSKA (reference sequence). V was pared by 1 base and J by 4 bases, with 9 bases of the junction left unmatched. The CDR3 protein is CSARGEGQGPGETQYF. CDR3 coding DNA: TGCAGTGCTAGAGGGGAGGGACAGGGGCCTGGAGAGACCCAGTACTTC.

The rearrangement links TRBV12-3 or TRBV12-4 to TRBJ1-3; 7 bases align to TRBD1. The J segment lost 3 bases and the V segment lost 1 base, leaving 9 bases of the junction unmatched. The CDR3 consists of 17 residues. The CDR3 DNA reads as TGTGCCAGCAGTTTAGGTCAGGGCAGGGGGATTGGAAACACCATATATTTT. This translates into CASSLGQGRGIGNTIYF.

As concerns this clonotype: This could be a read error, since a much larger clone is one nucleotide away. The chain joins TRBV6-1 to TRBJ2-1; TRBD2 agrees at 10 bases. The J call could be wrong; TRBJ2-7 is a better fit for the DNA end. Germline CDR1 is MNHNS and CDR2 is SASEGT. The CDR3 length is 14 residues. For the CDR3, the DNA is TGTGCCAGCACCAGCGGGGGGGCCTACAATGAGCAGTACTTC. This sequence encodes CASTSGGAYNEQYF.

In this sample, this clonotype turned up many times. This rearrangement joins TRBV3-1 to TRBJ1-4; D might be TRBD1 (5 bases). The germline CDR1 and CDR2 sequences are LGHDT and YNNKEL (reference sequence). CDR3 length equals 16 residues. V lost 3 bases and J lost 0, with 11 bases in between. The CDR3 sequence is CASSQGREATNEKLFF. The CDR3 DNA reads TGTGCCAGCAGCCAGGGGCGGGAAGCAACTAATGAAAAACTGTTTTTT.

This clonotype has a count of ten or more. This chain links TRBV2 with TRBJ1-2, with a tentative D call TRBD1 (5 bases). V lost 6 bases and J lost 4, with 12 bases in between. The length of the CDR3 is 13 residues. Germline values: CDR1 SNHLY, CDR2 FYNNEI. The CDR3 region has the DNA TGTGCCAGCAGGGGGGAGGGAAGCTATGGCTACACCTTC. Translation gives CASRGEGSYGYTF.